The source of this T cell receptor beta chain is a study of shared clonotypes between healthy human individuals. The table came from immunoSEQ multiplex PCR; TCRdb's copy has only in-frame clones and leaves some out. Among about 2.1 million clones listed, around 95% were seen once. The naive CD8 population came from CD45RO-negative cells selected for CCR7, without terminally differentiated effector memory CD45RA+ cells. Study conclusions and caveats: With few donors, the genetic and exposure-history diversity represented was limited.

About this clone: Antigen: not known.

Germline lookup yields CDR1 LGHNT and CDR2 FRNRAP. This CDR3 has 16 amino acids. V was trimmed by 1 base and J by 4 bases, leaving 16 bases between them. The chain carries TRBV12-5 and TRBJ1-1, with D perhaps TRBD1 (5 bases). This receptor was taken from a man in his late teens or twenties in good health. Some clones in this sample may be carry-over from other donors' samples. The sequencing input was naive CD8+ T cells from PBMCs. DNA of the CDR3: TGTGCTAGTGGTTTGGGGGGTATGGGACCCCTCACTGAAGCTTTCTTT. Translating it yields CASGLGGMGPLTEAFF.